This TCR beta chain was recorded in a study of control samples from healthy donors and cancer patients. Sequenced by immunoSEQ multiplex PCR; TCRdb stores in-frame clones only, minus some. The sample shows more than 35,000 clones, around 82% of them seen only once. The CDR3 is made up of 16 amino acids. Germline V CDR1 and CDR2: KGHSH, LQKENI. V was clipped by 5 bases and J by 3 bases, with 17 bases between them. The chain combines TRBV18 with TRBJ1-5; D is possibly TRBD1 (6 bases). This clonotype was sampled from a woman aged 55-69 years with lung cancer. Sequencing was done on a sample of PBMCs. Here the CDR3 reads CASSVTAGGPNQPQHF. CDR3 in DNA: TGTGCCAGCTCAGTTACAGCGGGGGGGCCCAATCAGCCCCAGCATTTT.